This TCR beta chain comes out of a study of T-cell memory formation after mild COVID-19. Study-level background: In these data, TCR clusters were largely donor specific.

This clonotype was recorded at least ten times. Germline V gives CDR1 MGHRA, CDR2 YSYEKL. The V end lost 6 bases, the J end lost 2 bases, and 17 bases lay between the germline ends. There are 16 residues in the CDR3. A single record per CDR3 protein comes from TCRdb applying MiXCR to the 5' RACE reads. This table holds roughly 350,000 distinct CDR3 sequences, roughly an eighth found once. Sequencing input: PBMCs or a T cell subset sorted from them (not recorded which). V and J are TRBV4-1 and TRBJ1-5; D call uncertain. The TCR sequence derives from a man aged 18 to 35 who had mild COVID-19 (a few samples of this study predate the infection). Cell type and time point are not known. The DNA of the CDR3 is TGCGCCAGCAGTTTGCGCTCCAAGTCGGGCAATCAGCCCCAGCATTTT. Its protein product is CASSLRSKSGNQPQHF.